This TCR beta chain was sequenced during a study of metastatic and nonmetastatic thyroid tumors. TCRdb used MiXCR to call clones anew from the PCR reads. The data show some 41,000 clones, less than 15% seen once. This clone showed up many times. V shed 7 bases and J shed 4 bases, with 17 bases lying between them. Germline CDR1 GTSNPN, CDR2 SVGIG (reference sequence). This CDR3 contains 14 residues. Ahead of thyroid surgery, no patient had received treatment of any kind. V usage is TRBV30 and J usage is TRBJ2-1; TRBD2 is a possible D gene (5 bases). Sequencing used blood. The clonotype comes from a female donor with papillary thyroid cancer or a benign thyroid nodule (not recorded which). Some clones in this sample may be carry-over from other donors' samples. Here the CDR3 reads CASIRTQRYNEQFF. In nucleotides, the CDR3 is TGTGCCTCTATCAGGACTCAAAGATACAATGAGCAGTTCTTC.